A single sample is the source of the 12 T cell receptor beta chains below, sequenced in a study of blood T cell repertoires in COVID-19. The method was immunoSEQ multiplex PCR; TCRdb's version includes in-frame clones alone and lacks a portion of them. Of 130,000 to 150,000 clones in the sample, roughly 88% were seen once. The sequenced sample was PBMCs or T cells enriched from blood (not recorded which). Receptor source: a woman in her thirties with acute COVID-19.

The CDR3 region is CATSEAGGGVSSYNEQFF. As DNA, the CDR3 is TGTGCCACCAGTGAGGCGGGAGGGGGTGTTAGCTCCTACAATGAGCAGTTCTTC. The rearrangement joins TRBV24-1 to TRBJ2-1, with 9 positions matching TRBD2. V gave up 4 bases and J gave up 0 bases; unmatched junction bases: 9. This CDR3 region has 18 residues. Germline V gene sequence: CDR1 KGHDR, CDR2 SFDVKD.

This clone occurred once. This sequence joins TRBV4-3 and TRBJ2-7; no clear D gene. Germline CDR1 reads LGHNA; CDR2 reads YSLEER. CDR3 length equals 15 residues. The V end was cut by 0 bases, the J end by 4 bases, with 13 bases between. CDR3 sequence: CASSQDRVRSYEQYF. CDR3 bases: TGCGCCAGCAGCCAAGACCGGGTAAGGAGTTACGAGCAGTACTTC.

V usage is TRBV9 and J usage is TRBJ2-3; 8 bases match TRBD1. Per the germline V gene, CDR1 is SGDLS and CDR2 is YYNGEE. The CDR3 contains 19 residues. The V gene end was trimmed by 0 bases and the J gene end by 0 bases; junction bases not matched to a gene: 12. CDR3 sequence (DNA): TGTGCCAGCAGCGTAGGACCGGGACAGGCCTCCGTTAGCACAGATACGCAGTATTTT. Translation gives CASSVGPGQASVSTDTQYF.

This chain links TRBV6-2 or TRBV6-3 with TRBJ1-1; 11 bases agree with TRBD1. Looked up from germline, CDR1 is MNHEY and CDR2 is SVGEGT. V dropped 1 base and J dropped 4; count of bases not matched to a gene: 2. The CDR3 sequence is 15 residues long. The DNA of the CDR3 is TGTGCCAGCAGTTACTTGGGACAGGGGGGCACTGAAGCTTTCTTT. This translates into CASSYLGQGGTEAFF.

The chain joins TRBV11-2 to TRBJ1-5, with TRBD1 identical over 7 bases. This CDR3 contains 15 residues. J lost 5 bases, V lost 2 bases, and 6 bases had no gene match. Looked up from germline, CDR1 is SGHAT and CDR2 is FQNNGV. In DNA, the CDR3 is TGTGCCAGCAGCTTAAGGGGGCTAAAGGATCAGCCCCAGCATTTT. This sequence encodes CASSLRGLKDQPQHF. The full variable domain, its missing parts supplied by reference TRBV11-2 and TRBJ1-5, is EAGVAQSPRYKIIEKRQSVAFWCNPISGHATLYWYQQILGQGPKLLIQFQNNGVVDDSQLPKDRFSAERLKGVDSTLKIQPAKLEDSAVYLCASSLRGLKDQPQHFGDGTRLSIL.

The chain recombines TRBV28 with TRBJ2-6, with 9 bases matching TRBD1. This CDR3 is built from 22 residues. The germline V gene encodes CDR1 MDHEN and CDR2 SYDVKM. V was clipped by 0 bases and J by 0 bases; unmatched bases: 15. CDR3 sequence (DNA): TGTGCCAGCAGTTTATGGGTTGGTGGCCCGACAGGGGGAAGCTCTGGGGCCAACGTCCTGACTTTC. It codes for CASSLWVGGPTGGSSGANVLTF.

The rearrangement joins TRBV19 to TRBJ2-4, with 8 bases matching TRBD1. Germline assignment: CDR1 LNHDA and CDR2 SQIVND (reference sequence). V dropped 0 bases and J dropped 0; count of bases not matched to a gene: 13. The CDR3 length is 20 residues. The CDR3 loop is CASSIDSPGQAYLAKNIQYF. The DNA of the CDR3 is TGTGCCAGTAGTATAGATTCCCCGGGACAGGCCTATCTAGCCAAAAACATTCAGTACTTC.

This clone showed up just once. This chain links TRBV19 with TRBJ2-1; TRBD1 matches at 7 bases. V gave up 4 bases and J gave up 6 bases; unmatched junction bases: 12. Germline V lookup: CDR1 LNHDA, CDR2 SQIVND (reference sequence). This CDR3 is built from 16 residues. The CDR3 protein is CASSSAQGLISNEQFF. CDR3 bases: TGTGCCAGTAGTAGCGCACAGGGGCTTATCTCCAATGAGCAGTTCTTC.

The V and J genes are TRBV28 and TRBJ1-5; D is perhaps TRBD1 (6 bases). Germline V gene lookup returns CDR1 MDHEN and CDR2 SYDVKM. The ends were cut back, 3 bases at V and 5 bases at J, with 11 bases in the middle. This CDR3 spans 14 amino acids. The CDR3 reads CASSFRDKYQPQHF. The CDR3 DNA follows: TGTGCCAGCAGTTTTCGGGACAAGTATCAGCCCCAGCATTTT.

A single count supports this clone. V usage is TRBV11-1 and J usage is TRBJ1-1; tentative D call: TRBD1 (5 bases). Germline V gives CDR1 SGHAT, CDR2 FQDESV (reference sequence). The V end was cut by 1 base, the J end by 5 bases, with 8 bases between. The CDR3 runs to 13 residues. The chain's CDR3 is CASSLVGDTEAFF. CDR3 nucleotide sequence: TGTGCCAGCAGCTTAGTAGGGGATACTGAAGCTTTCTTT. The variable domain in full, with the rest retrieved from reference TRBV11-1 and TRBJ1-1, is EAEVAQSPRYKITEKSQAVAFWCDPISGHATLYWYRQILGQGPELLVQFQDESVVDDSQLPKDRFSAERLKGVDSTLKIQPAELGDSAMYLCASSLVGDTEAFFGQGTRLTVV.

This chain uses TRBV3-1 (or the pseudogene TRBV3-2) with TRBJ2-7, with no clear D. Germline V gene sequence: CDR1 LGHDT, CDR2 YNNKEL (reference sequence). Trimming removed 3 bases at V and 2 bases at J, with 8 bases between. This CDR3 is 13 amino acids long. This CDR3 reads CASSHPSTYEQYF. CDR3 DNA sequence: TGTGCCAGCAGCCACCCTAGTACCTACGAGCAGTACTTC.

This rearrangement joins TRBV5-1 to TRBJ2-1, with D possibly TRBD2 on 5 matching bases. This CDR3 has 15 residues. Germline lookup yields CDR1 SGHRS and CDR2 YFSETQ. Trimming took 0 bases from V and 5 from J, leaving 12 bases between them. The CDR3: CASSLASGIDNEQFF. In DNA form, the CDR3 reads TGCGCCAGCAGCTTGGCTTCCGGGATTGACAATGAGCAGTTCTTC.